This T cell receptor (beta chain) was sequenced in a study of T cell repertoires in cytomegalovirus infection. Looked up from germline, CDR1 is SGHTA and CDR2 is FQGNSA. Trimming shortened V by 4 bases and J by 0 bases, and 6 bases separated the two germline ends. The CDR3 extends over 14 amino acids. TCRdb used MiXCR to reprocess the reads, holding one entry per CDR3 protein. The sample consists of about 360,000 distinct CDR3 sequences, 15% to 20% of them appearing once. Study results and limitations: Summed frequency of shared TCR beta families picked out CMV carriers who also had the relevant HLA. There were HLA-C-restricted CMV-specific TCR beta clonotypes dominating the ex vivo response.

A remark on this clonotype: Antigen: not known.

This clonotype was sampled from a human donor in good health (CMV status not recorded). Some clones in this sample may be carry-over from other donors' samples. The gene calls are TRBV7-2 and TRBJ1-4; D gene uncertain. The sample taken for sequencing was PBMCs. The CDR3 DNA reads TGTGCCAGCAGCTGGGCCTCAACTAATGAAAAACTGTTTTTT. Encoded protein: CASSWASTNEKLFF.